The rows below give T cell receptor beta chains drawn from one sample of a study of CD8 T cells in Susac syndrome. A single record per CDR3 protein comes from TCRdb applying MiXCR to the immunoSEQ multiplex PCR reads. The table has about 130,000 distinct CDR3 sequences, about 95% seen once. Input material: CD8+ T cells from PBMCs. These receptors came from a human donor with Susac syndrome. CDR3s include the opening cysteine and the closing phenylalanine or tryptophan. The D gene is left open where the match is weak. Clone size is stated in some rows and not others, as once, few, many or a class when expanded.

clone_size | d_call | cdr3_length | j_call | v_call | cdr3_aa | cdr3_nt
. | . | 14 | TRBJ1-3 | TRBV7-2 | CASSLPDSGNTIYF | TGTGCCAGCAGCTTACCAGACTCTGGAAACACCATATATTTT
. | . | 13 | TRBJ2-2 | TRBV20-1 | CSAREGDRGELFF | TGCAGTGCTAGGGAAGGGGATCGAGGGGAGCTGTTTTTT
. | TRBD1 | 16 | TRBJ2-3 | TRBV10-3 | CAISGSTGNGTDTQYF | TGTGCCATCAGTGGATCGACAGGGAACGGCACAGATACGCAGTATTTT
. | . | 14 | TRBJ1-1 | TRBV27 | CASSLLGWNTEAFF | TGTGCCAGCAGTTTACTGGGATGGAACACTGAAGCTTTCTTT
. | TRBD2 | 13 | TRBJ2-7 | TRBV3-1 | CASSQDYGRTPTF | TGTGCCAGCAGCCAAGATTACGGGAGGACTCCAACGTTC
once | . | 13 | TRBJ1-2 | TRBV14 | CASSHTGTHGYTF | TGTGCCAGCAGCCACACAGGAACCCATGGCTACACCTTC
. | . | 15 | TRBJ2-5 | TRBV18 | CASSQTPTGLETQYF | TGTGCCAGCTCACAAACCCCGACGGGTTTGGAGACCCAGTACTTC
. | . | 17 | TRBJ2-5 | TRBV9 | CASSEGVGASGPVTQYF | TGTGCCAGCAGCGAGGGGGTCGGGGCTAGCGGCCCGGTGACCCAGTACTTC
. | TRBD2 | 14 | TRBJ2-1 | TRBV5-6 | CASSMGLADNEQFF | TGTGCCAGCAGCATGGGACTAGCGGACAATGAGCAGTTCTTC
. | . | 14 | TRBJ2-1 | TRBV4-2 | CASSHSGFDDEQFF | TGTGCCAGCAGCCACAGCGGCTTCGACGATGAGCAGTTCTTC
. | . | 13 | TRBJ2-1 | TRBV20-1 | CSAGWTDYNEQFF | TGCAGTGCTGGATGGACAGACTACAATGAGCAGTTCTTC
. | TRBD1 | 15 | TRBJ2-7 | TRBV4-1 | CASSQVDGKRGRIFF | TGCGCCAGCAGCCAAGTTGATGGGAAGAGGGGGCGCATCTTCTTC
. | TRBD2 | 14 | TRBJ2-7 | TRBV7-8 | CASTQTSGTYEQYF | TGTGCCAGCACCCAGACTAGCGGAACCTACGAGCAGTACTTC
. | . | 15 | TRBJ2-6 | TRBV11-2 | CASSLVGSGANVLTF | TGTGCCAGCAGCTTAGTGGGCTCTGGGGCCAACGTCCTGACTTTC
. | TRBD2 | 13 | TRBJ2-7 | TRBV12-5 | CASGPGLSYEQYF | TGTGCTAGTGGTCCGGGACTATCTTACGAGCAGTACTTC
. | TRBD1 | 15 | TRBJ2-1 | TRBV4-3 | CASSQGQGPYNEQFF | TGCGCCAGCAGCCAAGGACAGGGCCCTTACAATGAGCAGTTCTTC
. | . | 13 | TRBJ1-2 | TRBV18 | CASSPPAGAGYTF | TGTGCCAGCTCACCACCGGCAGGGGCTGGCTACACCTTC
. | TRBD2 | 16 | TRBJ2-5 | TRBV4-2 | CASSPLSTSEQETQYF | TGTGCCAGCAGCCCACTTAGCACTAGCGAGCAAGAGACCCAGTACTTC
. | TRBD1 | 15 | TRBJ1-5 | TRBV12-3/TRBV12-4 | CVSSSWDSGNQPQHF | TGTGTCAGCAGTTCTTGGGACAGCGGCAATCAGCCCCAGCATTTT
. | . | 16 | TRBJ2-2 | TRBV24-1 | CATSDPNQGHTGELFF | TGTGCCACCAGTGATCCTAATCAGGGACACACCGGGGAGCTGTTTTTT
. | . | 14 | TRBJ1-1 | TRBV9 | CASSVWSADTEAFF | TGTGCCAGCAGCGTATGGTCTGCGGACACTGAAGCTTTCTTT
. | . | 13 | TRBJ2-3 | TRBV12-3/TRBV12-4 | CASTEGLTDTQYF | TGTGCCAGCACCGAGGGACTCACAGATACGCAGTATTTT
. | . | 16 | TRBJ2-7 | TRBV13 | CASSLSWAGISYEQYF | TGTGCCAGCAGCCTCTCGTGGGCGGGGATCTCCTACGAGCAGTACTTC
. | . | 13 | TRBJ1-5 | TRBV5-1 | CARKRGGNQPQHF | TGCGCCAGGAAAAGGGGGGGCAATCAGCCCCAGCATTTT
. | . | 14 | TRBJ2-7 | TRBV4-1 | CASSQDRGNYEQYF | TGCGCCAGCAGCCAAGACAGGGGAAACTACGAGCAGTACTTC
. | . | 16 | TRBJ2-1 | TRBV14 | CASSQGGGSSYNEQFF | TGTGCCAGCAGCCAAGGTGGAGGGAGCTCCTACAATGAGCAGTTCTTC
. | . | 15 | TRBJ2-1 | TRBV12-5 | CASGPDRSTYNEQFF | TGTGCTAGTGGCCCTGACAGGAGTACTTACAATGAGCAGTTCTTC
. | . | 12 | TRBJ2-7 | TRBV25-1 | CASSDRGPEQYF | TGTGCCAGCAGTGATCGAGGCCCGGAGCAGTACTTC